This T cell receptor beta chain was sequenced for a study of T cells after yellow fever vaccination. Production of TCR cDNA was by 5'RACE template switching, which also added a universal primer site and UMIs. TCRdb re-called the 5' RACE reads with MiXCR, one entry per CDR3 protein. The repertoire holds 300,000 to 350,000 distinct CDR3 sequences, with 9.5% to 12% as singletons. Study-wide results and limits: Few clonotypes appeared in both CD4 and CD8 compartments. Clones that expanded after primary vaccination mostly reappeared after the booster (roughly 96% CD4, about 89% CD8).

The CDR3 loop spans 14 amino acids. V was shortened by 7 bases and J by 3 bases, with 16 bases between the two germline ends. Of note for this clonotype: Its antigen remains unidentified.

This sequence originates from a man younger than 30 who received the YFV17D yellow fever vaccine. J is TRBJ2-7 and V is TRBV12-3 or TRBV12-4; tentatively, D is TRBD1 or TRBD2 (7 bases each). Sequenced here: CD4+ T cells sorted from PBMCs, sampled 45 days after the yellow fever booster vaccination. The CDR3 sequence is CASTRGGARYEQYF. In DNA form, the CDR3 reads TGTGCCAGCACCAGGGGGGGGGCCCGCTACGAGCAGTACTTC.